This T cell receptor (beta chain) was captured in a study of blood T cell repertoires in COVID-19. On the study more broadly: Samples taken during acute and convalescent COVID-19 were collected in the United States, Italy and Spain. From T cells, B-cell-depleted T cells, or PBMCs came the material, which was cDNA or gDNA.

The CDR3 is made up of 13 amino acids. Trimming cost V 6 bases and J 8 bases; bases outside gene matches: 3. Original processing notes: Nucleated cell number was recorded as an estimate derived from reference gene primer amplification. Repertoires were generated with immunoSEQ multiplex PCR, while TCRdb's copy carries only in-frame clones and drops some. V, J and clone size are those of that table, while D and trimming were read from the DNA. This table has 65,000 to 80,000 clones, 88% appearing once. The origin of this receptor is a man in his fifties or sixties with active COVID-19. The source material was peripheral blood. J is TRBJ2-3 and V is TRBV12-3 or TRBV12-4; TRBD2 matches at 12 bases. CDR3 region: CASRPTSGSTQYF. The CDR3 DNA sequence: TGTGCCAGCAGACCGACTAGCGGGAGTACGCAGTATTTT.